This TCR beta chain emerged from a study of identical twins. MiXCR, run by TCRdb on the 5' RACE reads, gives a single entry per CDR3 protein. The sample includes around 240,000 distinct CDR3 sequences, more than 9% of them seen just once. The sequenced sample consisted of memory T cells sorted from blood. The origin of this receptor is a man in his fifties or sixties in good health.

This CDR3 is CASNRVGGDSTQYF. CDR3 bases: TGTGCCAGCAACCGCGTGGGGGGCGATTCGACCCAGTACTTC. V usage is TRBV12-3 or TRBV12-4 and J usage is TRBJ2-5; D may correspond to TRBD1 or TRBD2 (6 bases each). V gave up 7 bases and J gave up 7 bases, with 19 bases separating them. The CDR3 has 14 residues.